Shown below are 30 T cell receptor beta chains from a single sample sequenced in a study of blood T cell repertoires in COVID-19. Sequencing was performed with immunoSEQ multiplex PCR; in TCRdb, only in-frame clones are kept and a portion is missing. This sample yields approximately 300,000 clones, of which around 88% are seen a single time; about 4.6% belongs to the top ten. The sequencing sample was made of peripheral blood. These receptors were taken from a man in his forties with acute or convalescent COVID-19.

This CDR3 reads CASSPTGGAEQYF. The CDR3 DNA is TGTGCCAGCAGTCCGACAGGGGGCGCCGAGCAGTACTTC. The chain carries TRBV6-5 and TRBJ2-7; TRBD1 agrees at 10 bases. Germline V lookup: CDR1 MNHEY, CDR2 SVGAGI. The junction had 4 bases not matched to a gene; V was cut back by 5 bases and J by 6 bases. This CDR3 contains 13 residues.

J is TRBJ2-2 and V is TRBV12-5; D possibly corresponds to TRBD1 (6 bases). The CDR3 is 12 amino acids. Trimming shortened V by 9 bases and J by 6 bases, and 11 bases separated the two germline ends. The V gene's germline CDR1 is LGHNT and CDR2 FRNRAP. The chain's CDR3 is CASAGDAGELFF. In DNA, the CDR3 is TGTGCTAGCGCAGGGGATGCCGGGGAGCTGTTTTTT. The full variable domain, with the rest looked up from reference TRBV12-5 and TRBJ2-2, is DARVTQTPRHKVTEMGQEVTMRCQPILGHNTVFWYRQTMMQGLELLAYFRNRAPLDDSGMPKDRFSAEMPDATLATLKIQPSEPRDSAVYFCASAGDAGELFFGEGSRLTVL.

The CDR3 sequence is CASRPTTGRILSSPLHF. CDR3 in DNA: TGTGCCAGCAGACCGACCACAGGGAGAATATTGAGTTCACCCCTCCACTTT. The gene calls are TRBV27 and TRBJ1-6; tentatively, D is TRBD1 (6 bases). Germline V gives CDR1 MNHEY, CDR2 SMNVEV (reference sequence). The germline V and J ends were trimmed by 6 bases and 9 bases, with 24 bases remaining between them. The CDR3 is 17 amino acids.

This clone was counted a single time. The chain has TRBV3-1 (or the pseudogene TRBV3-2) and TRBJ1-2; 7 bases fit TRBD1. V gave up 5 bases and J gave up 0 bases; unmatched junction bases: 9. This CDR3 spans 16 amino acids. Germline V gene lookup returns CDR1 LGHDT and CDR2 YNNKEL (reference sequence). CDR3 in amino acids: CASSAQGGTANYGYTF. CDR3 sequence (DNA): TGTGCCAGCAGCGCCCAGGGCGGGACAGCTAACTATGGCTACACCTTC.

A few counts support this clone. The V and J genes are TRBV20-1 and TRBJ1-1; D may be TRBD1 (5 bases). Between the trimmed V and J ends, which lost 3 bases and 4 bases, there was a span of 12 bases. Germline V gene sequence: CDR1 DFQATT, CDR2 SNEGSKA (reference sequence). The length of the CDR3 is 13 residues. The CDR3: CSASARGGTEAFF. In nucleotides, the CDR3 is TGCAGTGCTAGTGCCCGGGGGGGCACTGAAGCTTTCTTT.

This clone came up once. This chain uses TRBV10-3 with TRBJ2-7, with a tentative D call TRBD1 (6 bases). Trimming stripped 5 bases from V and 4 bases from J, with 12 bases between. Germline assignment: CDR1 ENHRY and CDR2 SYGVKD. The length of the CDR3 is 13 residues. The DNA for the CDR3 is TGTGCCATCAGTAGGCAGGGGCCTTACGAGCAGTACTTC. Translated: CAISRQGPYEQYF.

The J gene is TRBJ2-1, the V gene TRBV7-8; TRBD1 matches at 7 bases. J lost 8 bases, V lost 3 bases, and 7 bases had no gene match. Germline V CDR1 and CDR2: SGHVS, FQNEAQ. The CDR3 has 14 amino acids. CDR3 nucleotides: TGTGCCAGCAGCTTCCTCGACAGGGACGATGAGCAGTTCTTC. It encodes CASSFLDRDDEQFF.

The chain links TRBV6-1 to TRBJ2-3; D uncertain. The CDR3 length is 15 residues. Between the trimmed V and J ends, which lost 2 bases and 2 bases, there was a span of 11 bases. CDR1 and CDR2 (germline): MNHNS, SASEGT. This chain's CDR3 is CASSEFAGSTDTQYF. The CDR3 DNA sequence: TGTGCCAGCAGTGAATTCGCCGGGTCCACAGATACGCAGTATTTT.

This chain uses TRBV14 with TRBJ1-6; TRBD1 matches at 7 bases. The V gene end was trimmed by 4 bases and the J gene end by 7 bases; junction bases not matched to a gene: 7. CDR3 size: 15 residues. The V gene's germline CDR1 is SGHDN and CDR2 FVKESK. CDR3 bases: TGTGCCAGCAGCCCGGGACAGCGACCAAATTCACCCCTCCACTTT. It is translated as CASSPGQRPNSPLHF.

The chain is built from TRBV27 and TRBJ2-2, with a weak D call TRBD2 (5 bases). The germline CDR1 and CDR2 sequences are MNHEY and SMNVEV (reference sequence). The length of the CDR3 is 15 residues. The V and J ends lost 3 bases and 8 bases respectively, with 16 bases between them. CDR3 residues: CASSFAAGIMGELFF. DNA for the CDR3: TGTGCCAGCAGTTTCGCTGCCGGGATCATGGGGGAGCTGTTTTTT.

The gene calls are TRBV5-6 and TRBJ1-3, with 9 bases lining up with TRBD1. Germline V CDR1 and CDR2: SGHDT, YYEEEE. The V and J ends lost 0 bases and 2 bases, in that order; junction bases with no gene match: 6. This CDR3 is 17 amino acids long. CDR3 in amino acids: CASSLVDRGEAGNTIYF. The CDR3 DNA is TGTGCCAGCAGCTTGGTGGACAGGGGTGAGGCTGGAAACACCATATATTTT.

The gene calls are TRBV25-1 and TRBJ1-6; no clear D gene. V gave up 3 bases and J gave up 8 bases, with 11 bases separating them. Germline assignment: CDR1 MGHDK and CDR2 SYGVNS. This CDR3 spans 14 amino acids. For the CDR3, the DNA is TGTGCCAGCAGTGACCCCTTTGTTCATTCACCCCTCCACTTT. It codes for CASSDPFVHSPLHF.

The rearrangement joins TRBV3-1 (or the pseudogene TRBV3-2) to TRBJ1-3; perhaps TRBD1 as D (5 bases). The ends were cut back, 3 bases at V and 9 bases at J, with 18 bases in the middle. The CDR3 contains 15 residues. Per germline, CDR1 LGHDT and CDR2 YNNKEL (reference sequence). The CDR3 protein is CASSQDGIRRGTIYF. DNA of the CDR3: TGTGCCAGCAGCCAGGACGGAATTCGAAGGGGCACCATATATTTT.

The CDR3 sequence is CASSPGLVNTEAFF. The CDR3 DNA sequence: TGTGCCAGCAGTCCCGGACTGGTCAACACTGAAGCTTTCTTT. This rearrangement joins TRBV25-1 to TRBJ1-1, with D hard to call. Trimming cost V 5 bases and J 2 bases, with 12 bases left between them. CDR3 size: 14 residues. Germline V gives CDR1 MGHDK, CDR2 SYGVNS.

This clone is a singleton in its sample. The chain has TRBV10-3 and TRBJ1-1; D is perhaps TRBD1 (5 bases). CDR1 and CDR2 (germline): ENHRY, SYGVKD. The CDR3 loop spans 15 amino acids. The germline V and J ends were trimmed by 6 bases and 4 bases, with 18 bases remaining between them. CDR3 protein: CAISDIPQGSTEAFF. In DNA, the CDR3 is TGTGCCATCAGCGACATCCCGCAGGGAAGCACTGAAGCTTTCTTT.

The CDR3: CAFTRAGGSSPLHF. The DNA of the CDR3 is TGTGCCTTCACCAGGGCAGGGGGCTCTTCACCCCTCCACTTT. V is TRBV5-6 and J is TRBJ1-6, with 8 bases aligning to TRBD1. The V segment lost 10 bases and the J segment 9 bases; nucleotides outside the gene matches: 12. CDR3 length: 14 residues. From germline, CDR1 is SGHDT and CDR2 YYEEEE.

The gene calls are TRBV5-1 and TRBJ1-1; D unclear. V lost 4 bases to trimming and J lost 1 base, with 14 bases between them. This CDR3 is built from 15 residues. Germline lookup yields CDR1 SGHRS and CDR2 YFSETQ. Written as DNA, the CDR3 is TGCGCCAGCAGCCGCCTAGAAGGAAGGAACACTGAAGCTTTCTTT. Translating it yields CASSRLEGRNTEAFF.

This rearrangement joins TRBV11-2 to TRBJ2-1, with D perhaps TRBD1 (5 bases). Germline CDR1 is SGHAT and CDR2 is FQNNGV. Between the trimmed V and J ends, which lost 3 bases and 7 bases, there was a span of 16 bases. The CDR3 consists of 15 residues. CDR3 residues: CASSFQGNQGNEQFF. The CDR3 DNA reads TGTGCCAGCAGCTTCCAGGGAAATCAAGGAAATGAGCAGTTCTTC.

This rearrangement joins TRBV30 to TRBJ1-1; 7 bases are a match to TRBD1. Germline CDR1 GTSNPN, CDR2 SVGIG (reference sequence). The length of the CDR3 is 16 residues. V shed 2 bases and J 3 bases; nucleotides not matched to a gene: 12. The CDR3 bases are TGTGCCTGGAGTCCCTCGGGACAGTCTCGGTACACTGAAGCTTTCTTT. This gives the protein CAWSPSGQSRYTEAFF.

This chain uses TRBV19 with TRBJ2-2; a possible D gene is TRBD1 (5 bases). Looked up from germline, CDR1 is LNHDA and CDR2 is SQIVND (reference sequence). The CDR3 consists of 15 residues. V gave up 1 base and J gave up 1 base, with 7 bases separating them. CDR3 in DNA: TGTGCCAGTAGTATAGGACAGTTGAACACCGGGGAGCTGTTTTTT. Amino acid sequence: CASSIGQLNTGELFF. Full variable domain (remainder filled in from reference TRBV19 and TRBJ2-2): DGGITQSPKYLFRKEGQNVTLSCEQNLNHDAMYWYRQDPGQGLRLIYYSQIVNDFQKGDIAEGYSVSREKKESFPLTVTSAQKNPTAFYLCASSIGQLNTGELFFGEGSRLTVL.

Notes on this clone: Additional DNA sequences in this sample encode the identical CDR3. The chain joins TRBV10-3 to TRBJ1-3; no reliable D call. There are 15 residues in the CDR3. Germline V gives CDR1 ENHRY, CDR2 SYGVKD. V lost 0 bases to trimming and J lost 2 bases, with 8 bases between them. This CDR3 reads CAISESTGTGNTIYF. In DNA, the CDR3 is TGTGCCATCAGTGAGTCGACGGGGACTGGAAACACCATATATTTT.

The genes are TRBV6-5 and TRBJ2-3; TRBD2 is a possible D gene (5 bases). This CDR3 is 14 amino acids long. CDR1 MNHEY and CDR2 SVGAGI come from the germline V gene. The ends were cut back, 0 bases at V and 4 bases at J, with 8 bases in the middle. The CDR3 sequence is CASSYSNGADTQYF. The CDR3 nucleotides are TGTGCCAGCAGTTACTCGAACGGGGCAGATACGCAGTATTTT.

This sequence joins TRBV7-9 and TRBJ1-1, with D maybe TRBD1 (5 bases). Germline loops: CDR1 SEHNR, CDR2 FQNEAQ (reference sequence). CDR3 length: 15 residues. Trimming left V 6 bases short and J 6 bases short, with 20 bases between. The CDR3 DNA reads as TGTGCCAGCAGTCCTGACGTGCAGGGTGTTTCTGAAGCTTTCTTT. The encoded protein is CASSPDVQGVSEAFF.

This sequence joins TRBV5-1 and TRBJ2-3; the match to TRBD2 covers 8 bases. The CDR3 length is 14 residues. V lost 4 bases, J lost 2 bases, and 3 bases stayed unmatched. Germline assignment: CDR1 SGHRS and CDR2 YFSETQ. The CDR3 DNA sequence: TGCGCCAGCAGCCGCGGGGGGTCCACAGATACGCAGTATTTT. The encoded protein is CASSRGGSTDTQYF. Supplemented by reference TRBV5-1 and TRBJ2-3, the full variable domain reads KAGVTQTPRYLIKTRGQQVTLSCSPISGHRSVSWYQQTPGQGLQFLFEYFSETQRNKGNFPGRFSGRQFSNSRSEMNVSTLELGDSALYLCASSRGGSTDTQYFGPGTRLTVL.

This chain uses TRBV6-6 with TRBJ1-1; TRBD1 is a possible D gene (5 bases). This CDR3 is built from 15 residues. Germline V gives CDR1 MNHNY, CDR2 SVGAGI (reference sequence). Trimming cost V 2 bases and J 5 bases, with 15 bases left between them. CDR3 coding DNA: TGTGCCAGCAGTTACGCTCATGGGGGGACGACTGAAGCTTTCTTT. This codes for CASSYAHGGTTEAFF.

In DNA, the CDR3 is TGTGCCAGTAGTATAAGCAGGGGGGATGAGCAGTTCTTC. It translates to CASSISRGDEQFF. This rearrangement joins TRBV19 to TRBJ2-1; tentatively, D is TRBD1 (7 bases). This CDR3 spans 13 amino acids. Trimming left V 2 bases short and J 8 bases short, with 10 bases between. In germline, CDR1 is LNHDA, CDR2 SQIVND (reference sequence).

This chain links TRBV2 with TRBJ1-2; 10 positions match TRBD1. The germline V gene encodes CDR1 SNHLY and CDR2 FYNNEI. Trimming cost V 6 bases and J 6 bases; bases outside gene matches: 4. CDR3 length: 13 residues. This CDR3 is CASSDRGLDGYTF. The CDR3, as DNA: TGTGCCAGCAGCGACAGGGGGCTTGATGGCTACACCTTC.

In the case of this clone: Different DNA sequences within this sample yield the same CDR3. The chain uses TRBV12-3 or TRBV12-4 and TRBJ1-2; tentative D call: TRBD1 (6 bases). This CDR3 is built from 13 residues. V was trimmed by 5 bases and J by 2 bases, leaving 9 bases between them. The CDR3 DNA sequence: TGTGCCAGCAGTCGAGACAGGAACTATGGCTACACCTTC. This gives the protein CASSRDRNYGYTF.

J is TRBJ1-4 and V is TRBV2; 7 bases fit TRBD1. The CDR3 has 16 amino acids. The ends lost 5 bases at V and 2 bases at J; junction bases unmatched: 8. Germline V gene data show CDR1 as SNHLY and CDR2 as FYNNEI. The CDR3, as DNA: TGTGCCAGCAGTCCCACAACCAGGGGGACTAATGAAAAACTGTTTTTT. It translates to CASSPTTRGTNEKLFF.

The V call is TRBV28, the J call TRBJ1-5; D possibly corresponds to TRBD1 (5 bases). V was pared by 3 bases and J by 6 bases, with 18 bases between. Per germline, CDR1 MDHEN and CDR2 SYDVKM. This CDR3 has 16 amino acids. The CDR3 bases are TGTGCCAGCAGTTTGAGGTTGGAGGGAAGGGGTCAGCCCCAGCATTTT. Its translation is CASSLRLEGRGQPQHF.